This TCR beta chain was captured in a study of cytomegalovirus exposure and HLA in healthy donors. The study's findings and limits: Earlier analysis yielded a pattern in which most TCR beta V segments were productive about 90% or about 30% of the time. Researchers reported that three CMV-associated chains were confirmed in vitro as CMV antigen-specific.

It was with 60 Vbeta and 13 Jbeta primers that the PCR ran. Clones were read by immunoSEQ multiplex PCR, and TCRdb kept only the in-frame ones, dropping some. This table holds 85,000 to 95,000 clones, less than 85% found once. CDR3 length equals 13 residues. Trimming removed 10 bases from V and 8 bases from J; junction bases left unmatched: 10. From germline, CDR1 is MNHNS and CDR2 SASEGT. Points on this clone: Its antigen is unidentified.

This sequence originates from a man aged 25 to 40 in good health and CMV-seropositive. The sample was PBMCs. J is TRBJ1-4 and V is TRBV6-1, with TRBD1 identical over 7 bases. The CDR3, as DNA: TGTGCCACCAATCTGGTACAGGGGGAAAAACTGTTTTTT. Translation gives CATNLVQGEKLFF.